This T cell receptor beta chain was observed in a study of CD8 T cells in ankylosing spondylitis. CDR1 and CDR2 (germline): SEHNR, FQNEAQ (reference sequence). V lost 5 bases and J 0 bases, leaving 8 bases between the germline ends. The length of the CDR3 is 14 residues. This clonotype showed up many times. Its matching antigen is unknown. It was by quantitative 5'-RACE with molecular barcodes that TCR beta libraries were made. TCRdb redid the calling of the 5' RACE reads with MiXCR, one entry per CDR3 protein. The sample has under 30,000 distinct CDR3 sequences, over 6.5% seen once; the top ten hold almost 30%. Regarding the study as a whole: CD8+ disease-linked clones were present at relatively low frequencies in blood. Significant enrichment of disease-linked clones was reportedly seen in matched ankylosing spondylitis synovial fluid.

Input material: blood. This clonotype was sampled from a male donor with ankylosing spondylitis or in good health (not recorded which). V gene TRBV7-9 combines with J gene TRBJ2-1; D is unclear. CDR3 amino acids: CASSPASSYNEQFF. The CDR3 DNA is TGTGCCAGCAGCCCGGCTAGCTCCTACAATGAGCAGTTCTTC.